Below are 6 T cell receptor beta chains sequenced from a single sample in a study of OX40 agonist ivuxolimab in advanced cancers. The table came from immunoSEQ multiplex PCR; TCRdb's copy has only in-frame clones and leaves some out. Here the sample spans fewer than 85,000 clones, 80% to 90% being singletons. The material was CD4+ or CD8+ T cells sorted from blood, obtained in a trial of the OX40 agonist ivuxolimab. The receptors stem from an adult with an advanced solid tumor such as melanoma, head and neck, liver or kidney cancer.

This clone was observed a few times. CDR3 amino acids: CASSLRDRPLSSTDTQYF. The DNA for the CDR3 is TGCGCCAGCAGCCTAAGGGACAGGCCGCTCTCTAGCACAGATACGCAGTATTTT. The chain couples TRBV5-1 to TRBJ2-3, with 8 bases aligning to TRBD1. CDR3 length: 18 amino acids. After removal of 4 bases from V and 0 bases from J, the junction contained 13 bases not matched to a gene. CDR1 and CDR2 from the germline V gene are SGHRS and YFSETQ.

The V call is TRBV7-9, the J call TRBJ1-6; 8 bases are shared with TRBD1. The CDR3 runs 14 residues. In germline, CDR1 is SEHNR, CDR2 FQNEAQ (reference sequence). J was trimmed by 7 bases and V by 3 bases; bases with no gene match: 2. CDR3 residues: CASSFRTGNSPLHF. CDR3 nucleotide sequence: TGTGCCAGCAGCTTCCGGACAGGGAATTCACCCCTCCACTTT.

The rearrangement uses TRBV30 and TRBJ2-7; D may match TRBD1 or TRBD2 (5 bases each). The length of the CDR3 is 11 residues. Germline lookup yields CDR1 GTSNPN and CDR2 SVGIG (reference sequence). The V end was cut by 5 bases, the J end by 4 bases, with 9 bases between. CDR3 loop: CAWSGRYEQYF. In DNA, the CDR3 is TGTGCCTGGTCAGGGAGATACGAGCAGTACTTC.

The chain uses TRBV10-2 and TRBJ2-5; 12 bases agree with TRBD2. The CDR3 totals 18 residues. After removal of 3 bases from V and 2 bases from J, the junction contained 10 bases not matched to a gene. CDR1 is WSHSY, CDR2 SAAADI, per germline. For the CDR3, the DNA is TGCGCCAGCAGTGACCCCCGGACTAGCGGGGTTCCTCAAGAGACCCAGTACTTC. This sequence encodes CASSDPRTSGVPQETQYF.

This sequence joins TRBV6-6 and TRBJ2-7; 11 nucleotides line up with TRBD1. Germline trimming cut 5 bases from V and 6 bases from J; bases unmatched to any gene: 3. The germline V gene encodes CDR1 MNHNY and CDR2 SVGAGI (reference sequence). The CDR3 covers 13 residues. The DNA for the CDR3 is TGTGCCAGCAGTCCCGGGACAGGGGGCGAGCAGTACTTC. This gives the protein CASSPGTGGEQYF.

This chain uses TRBV6-6 with TRBJ1-2, with D perhaps matching TRBD1 (6 bases). This CDR3 is 12 amino acids long. Germline CDR1 is MNHNY and CDR2 is SVGAGI (reference sequence). V gave up 9 bases and J gave up 5 bases, with 13 bases separating them. CDR3 in DNA: TGTGCCAGTGGGGGGAGGGGGTATGGCTACACCTTC. Its protein product is CASGGRGYGYTF.